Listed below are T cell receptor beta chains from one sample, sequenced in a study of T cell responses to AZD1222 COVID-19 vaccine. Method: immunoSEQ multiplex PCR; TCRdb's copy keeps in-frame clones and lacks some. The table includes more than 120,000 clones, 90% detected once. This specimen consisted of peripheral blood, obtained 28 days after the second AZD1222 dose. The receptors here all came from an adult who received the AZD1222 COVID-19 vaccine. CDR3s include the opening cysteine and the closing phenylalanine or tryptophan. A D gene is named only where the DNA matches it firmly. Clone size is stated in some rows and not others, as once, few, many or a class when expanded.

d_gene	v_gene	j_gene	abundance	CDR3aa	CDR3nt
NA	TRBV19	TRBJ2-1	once	CASSIIPTWDEQFF	TGTGCCAGTAGTATTATCCCTACCTGGGATGAGCAGTTCTTC
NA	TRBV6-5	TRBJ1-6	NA	CASAISPNSPLHF	TGTGCCAGCGCGATAAGTCCGAATTCACCCCTCCACTTT
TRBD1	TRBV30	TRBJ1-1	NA	CAWSVGTVVPEAFF	TGTGCCTGGAGTGTAGGGACAGTCGTCCCTGAAGCTTTCTTT
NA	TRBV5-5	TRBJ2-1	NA	CASSLGDLGNEQFF	TGTGCCAGCAGCTTGGGGGACTTAGGCAATGAGCAGTTCTTC
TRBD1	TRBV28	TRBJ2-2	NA	CASSSGTGNTGELFF	TGTGCCAGCAGTTCGGGGACAGGGAACACCGGGGAGCTGTTTTTT
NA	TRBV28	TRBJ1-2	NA	CASTLPAGRGYTF	TGTGCCAGCACCCTCCCCGCGGGCCGTGGCTACACCTTC
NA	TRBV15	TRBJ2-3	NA	CATAGGGTDTQYF	TGTGCCACCGCAGGGGGGGGCACAGATACGCAGTATTTT
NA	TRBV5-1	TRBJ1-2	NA	CASTISLDYGYTF	TGCGCCAGCACCATTTCCCTTGACTATGGCTACACCTTC
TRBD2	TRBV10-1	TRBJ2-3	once	CASSERGGPTDTQYF	TGCGCCAGCAGCGAGCGGGGGGGCCCCACAGATACGCAGTATTTT
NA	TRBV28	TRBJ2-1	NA	CASNAIAVYNEQFF	TGTGCCAGCAACGCGATAGCGGTATACAATGAGCAGTTCTTC
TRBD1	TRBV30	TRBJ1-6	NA	CAWSRGQGNSPLHF	TGTGCCTGGAGTAGGGGACAGGGGAATTCACCCCTCCACTTT
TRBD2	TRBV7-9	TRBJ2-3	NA	CASSFPKRGGTDTQYF	TGTGCCAGCAGCTTCCCGAAGCGGGGGGGAACAGATACGCAGTATTTT
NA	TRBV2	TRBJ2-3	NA	CASSERGSILTDTQYF	TGTGCCAGCAGTGAAAGGGGATCGATCCTCACAGATACGCAGTATTTT
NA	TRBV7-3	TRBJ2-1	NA	CASSDTTEKQFF	TGTGCCAGCAGCGACACCACGGAGAAGCAGTTCTTC
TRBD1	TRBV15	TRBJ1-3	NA	CATSRDPTGAYSGNTIYF	TGTGCCACCAGCAGAGATCCGACAGGGGCTTACTCTGGAAACACCATATATTTT
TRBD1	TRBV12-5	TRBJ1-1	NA	CASGLDGQAMNTEAFF	TGTGCTAGTGGTTTGGACGGACAGGCCATGAACACTGAAGCTTTCTTT
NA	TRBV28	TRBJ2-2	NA	CASSFRFTGELFF	TGTGCCAGCAGTTTCAGATTCACCGGGGAGCTGTTTTTT
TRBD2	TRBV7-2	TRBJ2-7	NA	CASSLGGLAPPQVF	TGTGCCAGCAGCTTAGGGGGACTAGCCCCGCCCCAAGTCTTC
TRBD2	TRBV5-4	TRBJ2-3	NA	CASSRSGGDTQYF	TGTGCCAGCAGCCGGTCCGGGGGGGATACGCAGTATTTT
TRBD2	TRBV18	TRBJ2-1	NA	CASSPPGLAGSYNEQFF	TGTGCCAGCTCACCACCGGGACTAGCGGGCTCCTACAATGAGCAGTTCTTC
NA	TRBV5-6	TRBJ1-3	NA	CASSLTGYSGNTIYF	TGTGCCAGCAGCTTGACGGGGTACTCTGGAAACACCATATATTTT
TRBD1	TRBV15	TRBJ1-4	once	CATSRDRGAGGRVLFF	TGTGCCACCAGCAGAGATAGAGGGGCAGGGGGTAGGGTACTGTTTTTT
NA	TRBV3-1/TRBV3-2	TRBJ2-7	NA	CASSQRLGSEQYF	TGTGCCAGCAGCCAAAGATTAGGGTCCGAGCAGTACTTC
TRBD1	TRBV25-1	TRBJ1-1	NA	CASTGTGGMNTEAFF	TGTGCCAGCACCGGGACAGGGGGCATGAACACTGAAGCTTTCTTT
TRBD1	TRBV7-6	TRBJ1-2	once	CASSLEGTGGGYGYTF	TGTGCCAGCAGCTTAGAAGGGACAGGGGGGGGCTATGGCTACACCTTC
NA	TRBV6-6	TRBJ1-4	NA	CASSYTGATNEKLFF	TGTGCCAGCAGTTACACAGGTGCAACTAATGAAAAACTGTTTTTT
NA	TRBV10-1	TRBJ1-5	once	CASSDGINQPQHF	TGCGCCAGCAGTGACGGGATCAATCAGCCCCAGCATTTT
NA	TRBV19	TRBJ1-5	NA	CASSIDRSGMLSNQPQHF	TGTGCCAGTAGTATAGATCGCAGCGGCATGTTGAGCAATCAGCCCCAGCATTTT
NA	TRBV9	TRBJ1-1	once	CASSVAQGNTEAFF	TGTGCCAGCAGCGTAGCACAGGGGAACACTGAAGCTTTCTTT
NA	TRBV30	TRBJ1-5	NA	CAWSSLRGTYSNQPQHF	TGTGCCTGGAGCAGTCTACGGGGAACTTATAGCAATCAGCCCCAGCATTTT
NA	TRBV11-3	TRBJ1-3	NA	CASSLEGGGSGNTIYF	TGTGCCAGCAGCTTAGAAGGCGGCGGCTCTGGAAACACCATATATTTT
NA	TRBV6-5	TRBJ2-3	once	CASRTGPFDTQYF	TGTGCCAGCAGAACCGGACCTTTCGATACGCAGTATTTT
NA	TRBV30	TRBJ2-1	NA	CACWEGAMKVF	TGTGCCTGCTGGGAGGGGGCGATGAAGGTCTTC
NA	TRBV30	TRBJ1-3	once	CAWVRTGRSGNTIYF	TGTGCCTGGGTAAGGACGGGGCGCTCTGGAAACACCATATATTTT
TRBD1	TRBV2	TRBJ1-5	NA	CASSASRDRINQPQHF	TGTGCCAGCAGTGCTTCCCGGGACAGGATCAATCAGCCCCAGCATTTT
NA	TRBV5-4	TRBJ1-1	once	CASSPPSVNTEAFF	TGTGCCAGCAGCCCCCCCAGCGTGAACACTGAAGCTTTCTTT
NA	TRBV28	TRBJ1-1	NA	CASRTWGAWDTEAFF	TGTGCCAGCAGGACTTGGGGGGCTTGGGACACTGAAGCTTTCTTT
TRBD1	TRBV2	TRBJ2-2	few	CASSRDSNTGELFF	TGTGCCAGCTCCCGGGACAGTAACACCGGGGAGCTGTTTTTT
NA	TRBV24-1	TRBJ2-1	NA	CATSDPQVPYNEQFF	TGTGCCACCAGTGATCCCCAGGTGCCTTACAATGAGCAGTTCTTC
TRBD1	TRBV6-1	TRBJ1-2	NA	CASSEAAGGSYGYTF	TGTGCCAGCAGTGAAGCGGCAGGGGGCAGCTATGGCTACACCTTC
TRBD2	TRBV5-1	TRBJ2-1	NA	CASSPNLAGGPNEQFF	TGCGCCAGCAGCCCAAATCTAGCGGGGGGTCCCAATGAGCAGTTCTTC
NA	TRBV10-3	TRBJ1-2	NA	CAIQAGAYGYTF	TGTGCCATTCAAGCCGGGGCCTATGGCTACACCTTC
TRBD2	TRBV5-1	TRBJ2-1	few	CASSLRTSGYNEQFF	TGCGCCAGCAGCTTGCGGACTAGCGGGTACAATGAGCAGTTCTTC
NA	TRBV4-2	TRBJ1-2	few	CASSQDRTGSDYGYTF	TGTGCCAGCAGCCAAGATCGAACAGGTAGTGACTATGGCTACACCTTC
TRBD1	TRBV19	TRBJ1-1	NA	CASSRQGSGNTEAFF	TGTGCCAGTAGCCGACAGGGTTCGGGGAACACTGAAGCTTTCTTT
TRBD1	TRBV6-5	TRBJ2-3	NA	CASTHGQGSTDTQYF	TGTGCCAGCACCCACGGACAGGGGAGCACAGATACGCAGTATTTT
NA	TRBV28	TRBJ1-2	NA	CASSLLSSAYGYTF	TGTGCCAGCAGTTTACTCTCCTCCGCCTATGGCTACACCTTC
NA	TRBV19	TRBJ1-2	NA	CASSMEGRNGYTF	TGTGCCAGTAGTATGGAGGGGCGGAATGGCTACACCTTC
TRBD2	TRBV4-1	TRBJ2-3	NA	CASSQEGIGLAATDTQYF	TGCGCCAGCAGCCAAGAAGGGATAGGGCTAGCGGCAACAGATACGCAGTATTTT
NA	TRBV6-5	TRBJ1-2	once	CASSFGQWGYGYTF	TGTGCCAGCAGTTTTGGGCAGTGGGGCTATGGCTACACCTTC
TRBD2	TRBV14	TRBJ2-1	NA	CASSQEIGGVNEQFF	TGTGCCAGCAGCCAAGAGATCGGGGGGGTCAATGAGCAGTTCTTC
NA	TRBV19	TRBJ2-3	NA	CASTGGTDTQYF	TGTGCCAGTACTGGGGGCACAGATACGCAGTATTTT
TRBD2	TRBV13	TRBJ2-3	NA	CASSQTGRTSVNTDTQYF	TGTGCCAGCAGCCAAACAGGGCGGACTAGCGTAAACACAGATACGCAGTATTTT
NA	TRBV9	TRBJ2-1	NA	CASSVRTATNEQFF	TGTGCCAGCAGCGTACGGACAGCGACCAATGAGCAGTTCTTC
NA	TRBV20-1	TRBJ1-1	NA	CSAREGREAFF	TGCAGTGCTAGAGAGGGAAGGGAGGCTTTCTTT
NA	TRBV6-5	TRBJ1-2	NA	CASSRTEGYYGYTF	TGTGCCAGCAGCCGGACAGAGGGGTACTATGGCTACACCTTC
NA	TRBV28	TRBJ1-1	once	CASSVGGMNTEAFF	TGTGCCAGCAGTGTAGGGGGGATGAACACTGAAGCTTTCTTT